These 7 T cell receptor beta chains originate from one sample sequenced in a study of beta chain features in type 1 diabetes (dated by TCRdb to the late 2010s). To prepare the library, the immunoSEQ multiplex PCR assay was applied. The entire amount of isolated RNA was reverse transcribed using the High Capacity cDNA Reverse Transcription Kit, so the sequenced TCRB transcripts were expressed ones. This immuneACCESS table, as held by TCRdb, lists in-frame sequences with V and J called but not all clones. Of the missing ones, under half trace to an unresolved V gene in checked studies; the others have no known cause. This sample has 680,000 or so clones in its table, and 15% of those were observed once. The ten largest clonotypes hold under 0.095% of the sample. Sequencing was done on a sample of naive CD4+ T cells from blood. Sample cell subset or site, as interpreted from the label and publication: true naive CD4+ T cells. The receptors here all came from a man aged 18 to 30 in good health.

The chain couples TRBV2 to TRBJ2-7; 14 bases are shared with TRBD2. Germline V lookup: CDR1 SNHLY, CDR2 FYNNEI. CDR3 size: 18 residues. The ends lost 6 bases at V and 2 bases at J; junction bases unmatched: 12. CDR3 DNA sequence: TGTGCCAGCAGGACCGGGACTAGCGGGGGCCTCTGGGCCTACGAGCAGTACTTC. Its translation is CASRTGTSGGLWAYEQYF.

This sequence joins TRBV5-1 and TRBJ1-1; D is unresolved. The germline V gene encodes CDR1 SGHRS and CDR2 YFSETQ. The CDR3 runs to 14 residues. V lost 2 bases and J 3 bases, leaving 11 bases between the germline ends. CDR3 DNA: TGCGCCAGCAGCTTATTCGGGGTGGACACTGAAGCTTTCTTT. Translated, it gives CASSLFGVDTEAFF. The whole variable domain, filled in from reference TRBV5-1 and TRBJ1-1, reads KAGVTQTPRYLIKTRGQQVTLSCSPISGHRSVSWYQQTPGQGLQFLFEYFSETQRNKGNFPGRFSGRQFSNSRSEMNVSTLELGDSALYLCASSLFGVDTEAFFGQGTRLTVV.

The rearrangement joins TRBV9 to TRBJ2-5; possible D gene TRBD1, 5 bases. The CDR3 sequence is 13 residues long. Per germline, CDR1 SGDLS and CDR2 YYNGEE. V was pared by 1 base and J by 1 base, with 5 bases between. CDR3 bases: TGTGCCAGCAGCGTACAGGGCCAAGAGACCCAGTACTTC. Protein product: CASSVQGQETQYF.

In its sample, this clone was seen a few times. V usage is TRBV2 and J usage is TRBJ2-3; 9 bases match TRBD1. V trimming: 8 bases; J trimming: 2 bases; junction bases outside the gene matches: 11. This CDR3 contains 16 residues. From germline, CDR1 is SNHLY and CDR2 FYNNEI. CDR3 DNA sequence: TGTGCCAGCCTCCCCCGGGGACAGGGCTACACAGATACGCAGTATTTT. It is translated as CASLPRGQGYTDTQYF.

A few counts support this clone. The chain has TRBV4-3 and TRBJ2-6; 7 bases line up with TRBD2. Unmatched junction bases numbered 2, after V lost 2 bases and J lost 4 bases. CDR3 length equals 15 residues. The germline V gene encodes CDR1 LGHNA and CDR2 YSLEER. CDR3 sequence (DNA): TGCGCCAGCAGCCAACTAGCGGCCGGGGCCAACGTCCTGACTTTC. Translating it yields CASSQLAAGANVLTF.

Here the CDR3 reads CASSDRGLVNNEQFF. In DNA, the CDR3 is TGTGCCAGCAGTGATCGCGGACTAGTAAACAATGAGCAGTTCTTC. The chain uses TRBV2 and TRBJ2-1, with 7 bases fitting TRBD2. V lost 3 bases to trimming and J lost 5 bases; unmatched junction nucleotides: 7. CDR1 and CDR2 from the germline V gene are SNHLY and FYNNEI. The CDR3 is made up of 15 amino acids.

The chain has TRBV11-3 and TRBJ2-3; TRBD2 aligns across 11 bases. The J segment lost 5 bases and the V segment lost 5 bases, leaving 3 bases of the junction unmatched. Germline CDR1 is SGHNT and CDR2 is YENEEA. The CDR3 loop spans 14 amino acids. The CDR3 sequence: CASSTGLAGDTQYF. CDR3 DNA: TGTGCCAGCAGCACCGGACTAGCGGGAGATACGCAGTATTTT.